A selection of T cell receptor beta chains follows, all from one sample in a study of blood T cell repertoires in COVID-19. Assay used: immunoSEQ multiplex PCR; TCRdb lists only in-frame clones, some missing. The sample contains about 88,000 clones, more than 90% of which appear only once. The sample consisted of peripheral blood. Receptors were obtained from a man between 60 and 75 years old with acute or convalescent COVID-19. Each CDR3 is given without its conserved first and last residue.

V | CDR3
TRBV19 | ASSILGQGYTEAF
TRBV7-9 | ASSPQWTEAF
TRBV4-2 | ASSRDSSTDTQY
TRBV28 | ASSDRGAETQY
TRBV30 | AWSTNRETEAF
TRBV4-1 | ASSQDSFRNTIY
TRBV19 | ASSPSGRATEAF
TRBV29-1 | SVDGTGLTEAF
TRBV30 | AWSVNRVWSEQY
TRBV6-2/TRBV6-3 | ASSPGGSNQPQH
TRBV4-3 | ASSQLAGTDTQY
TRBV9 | ALRGAGCTDTQY
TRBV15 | ATSRGDRGEQY
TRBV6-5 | ASRPRTDTLNEQF
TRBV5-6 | ASSLYDRGATPNYGYT
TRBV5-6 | ASSLAVILAGSNEQF
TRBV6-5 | ASSYSSGYTEAF
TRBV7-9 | ASSLLLAGRNEQF
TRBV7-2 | ASSLRSTGGRGYEQY
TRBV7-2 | ASSLATGGNLYNEQF
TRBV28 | ASSSLAGEKDTQY
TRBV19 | ASSIVELDSNTEAF
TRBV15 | ATSRDTNRLDIQY
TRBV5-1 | ASSFNSGFYEQY
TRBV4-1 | ASSQESADRGLAYEQY
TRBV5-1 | ASSPDREYQETQY
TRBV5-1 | ASSLLGQNLSYEQY
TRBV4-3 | ASSHDSGQYGYT
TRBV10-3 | AISESGDFYDSYNEQF
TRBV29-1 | SVGRQGALY
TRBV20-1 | RNSYEQY
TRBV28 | ASSYTGTGTYEQY
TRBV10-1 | ASRAGVDTEAF
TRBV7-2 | ASSLKLVAYEQY
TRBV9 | ASSAGLAEETQY
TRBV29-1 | SVWYGTSEVDEQF
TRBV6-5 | ASSYLNEQF
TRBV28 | ASRRTSGRGDTQY
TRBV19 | ASSPRLAGGGYTGELF
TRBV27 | ASSGTGAVGGQPQH
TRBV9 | ASSPSGTGGTEAF
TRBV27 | ASRWGGEQF